One T cell receptor beta chain is described in this entry. What it binds is unknown. 13 Jbeta primers and 60 Vbeta primers were used for the PCR. The data were produced by immunoSEQ multiplex PCR, yet TCRdb's version contains in-frame clones alone and is incomplete. Of 150,000 to 200,000 clones listed, 80% are singletons. CDR1 is MNHEY, CDR2 SVGAGI, per germline. Trimming stripped 6 bases from V and 0 bases from J, with 9 bases between. CDR3 length: 14 amino acids. This record belongs to a study of cytomegalovirus exposure and HLA in healthy donors. Study background: A data release that came early held 80 million to 95 million unique TCRs from HLA-typed donors. Study-wide points: The authors judged a highly shared variant cluster likely a sequencing artifact. It was approximately 160 TCR beta chains that were listed as cytomegalovirus-associated. An analysis was carried out later, and it reportedly showed fewer N-insertions in an Asian-associated ancestry cluster than the approximately 610-donor mean.

The source of this sequence is a boy between 5 and 17 years old in good health and CMV-seronegative. The chain employs TRBV6-5 and TRBJ1-3; D is uncertain. Sample: PBMCs. In DNA form, the CDR3 reads TGTGCCAGCAGGTCGACTTACTCTGGAAACACCATATATTTT. As protein: CASRSTYSGNTIYF.